The clone carrying this T cell receptor (beta chain) was observed a handful of times. Antigen: not known. This sample was taken from a study of cytomegalovirus exposure and HLA in healthy donors. Study results and limitations: Most TCRs appeared rarely, but some public TCRs recurred in many donors. Presence/absence results assume similar sequencing depth per donor, which may not hold. A later analysis revealed that TCR association rates differed between HLA loci, peaking at DRB1 and bottoming out at HLA-C.

The PCR made use of 60 Vbeta and 13 Jbeta primers. Assay: immunoSEQ multiplex PCR; the TCRdb copy retains only in-frame clones and omits some. The sample holds about 55,000 clones, roughly 74% seen once. The germline gives CDR1 GTSNPN, CDR2 SVGIG (reference sequence). The CDR3 consists of 14 residues. Trimming left V 1 base short and J 5 bases short, with 14 bases between. The TCR was taken from a female donor in good health and CMV-seronegative. The genes are TRBV30 and TRBJ1-2; tentative D call: TRBD1 (5 bases). Sequencing was done on a sample of PBMCs. CDR3 bases: TGTGCCTGGAGTGCCACCGGGGGAGGGTATGGCTACACCTTC. Its protein product is CAWSATGGGYGYTF.